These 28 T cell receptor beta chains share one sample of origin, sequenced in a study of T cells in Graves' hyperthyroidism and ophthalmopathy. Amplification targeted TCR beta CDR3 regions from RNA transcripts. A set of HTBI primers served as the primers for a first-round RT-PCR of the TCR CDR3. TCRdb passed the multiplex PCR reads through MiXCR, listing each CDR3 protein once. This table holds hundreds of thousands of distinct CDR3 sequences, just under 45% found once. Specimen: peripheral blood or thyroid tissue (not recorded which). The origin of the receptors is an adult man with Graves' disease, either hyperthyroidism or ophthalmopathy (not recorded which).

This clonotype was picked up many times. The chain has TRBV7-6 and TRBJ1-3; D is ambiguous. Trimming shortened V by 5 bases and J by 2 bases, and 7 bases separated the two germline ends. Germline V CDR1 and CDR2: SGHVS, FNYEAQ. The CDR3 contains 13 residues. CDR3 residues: CASSDYTGNTIYF. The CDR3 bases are TGTGCCAGCAGCGATTATACTGGAAACACCATATATTTT.

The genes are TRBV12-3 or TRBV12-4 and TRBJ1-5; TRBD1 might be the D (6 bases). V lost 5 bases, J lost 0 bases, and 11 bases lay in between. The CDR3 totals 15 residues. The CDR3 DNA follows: TGTGCCAGCAGTCTCTGGACAGATAGCAATCAGCCCCAGCATTTT. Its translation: CASSLWTDSNQPQHF.

CDR3: CASSLTGATAFF. The CDR3 bases are TGTGCCAGCAGCTTGACAGGGGCGACGGCTTTCTTT. The chain uses TRBV7-8 and TRBJ1-1; 8 bases match TRBD1. The CDR3 is made up of 12 amino acids. With V trimmed by 3 bases and J by 11 bases, 5 bases remained unmatched. CDR1 is SGHVS and CDR2 is FQNEAQ in the germline V gene.

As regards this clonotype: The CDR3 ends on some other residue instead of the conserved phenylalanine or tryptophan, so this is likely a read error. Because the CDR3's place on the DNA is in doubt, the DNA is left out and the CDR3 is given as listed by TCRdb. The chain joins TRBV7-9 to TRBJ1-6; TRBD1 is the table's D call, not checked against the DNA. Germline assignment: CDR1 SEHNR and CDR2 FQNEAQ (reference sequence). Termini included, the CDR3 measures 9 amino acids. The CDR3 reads CASSTTPGQ.

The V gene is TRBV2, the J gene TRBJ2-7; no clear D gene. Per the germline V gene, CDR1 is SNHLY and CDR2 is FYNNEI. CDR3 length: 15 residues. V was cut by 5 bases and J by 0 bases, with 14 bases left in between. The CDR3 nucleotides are TGTGCCAGCAGTTACCGTATACTAAACTCCTACGAGCAGTACTTC. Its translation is CASSYRILNSYEQYF.

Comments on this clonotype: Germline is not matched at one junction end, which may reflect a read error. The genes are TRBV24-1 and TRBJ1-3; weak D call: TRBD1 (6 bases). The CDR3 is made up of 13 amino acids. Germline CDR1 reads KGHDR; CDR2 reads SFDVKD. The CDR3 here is CATSDWGRNSIYF. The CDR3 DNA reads TGTGCCACCAGTGATTGGGGGCGAAACTCCATATATTTT.

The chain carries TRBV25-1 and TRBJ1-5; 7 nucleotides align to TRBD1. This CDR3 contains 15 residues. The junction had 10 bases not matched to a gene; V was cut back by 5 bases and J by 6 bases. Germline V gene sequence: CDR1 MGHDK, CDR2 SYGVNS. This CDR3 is CASSSPGQPGQPQHF. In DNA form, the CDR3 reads TGTGCCAGCAGTTCCCCGGGACAGCCTGGTCAGCCCCAGCATTTT.

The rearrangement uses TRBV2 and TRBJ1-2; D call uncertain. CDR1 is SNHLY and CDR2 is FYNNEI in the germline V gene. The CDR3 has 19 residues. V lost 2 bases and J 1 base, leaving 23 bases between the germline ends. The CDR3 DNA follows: TGTGCCAGCAGTGAACGGTCCCCCTATACAGAAACTTTTAACTATGGCTACACCTTC. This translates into CASSERSPYTETFNYGYTF.

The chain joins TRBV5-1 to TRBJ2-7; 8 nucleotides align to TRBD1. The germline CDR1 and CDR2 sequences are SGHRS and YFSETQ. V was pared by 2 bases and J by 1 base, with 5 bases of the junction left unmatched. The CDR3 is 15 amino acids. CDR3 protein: CASSLNGQGSYEQYF. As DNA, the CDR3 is TGCGCCAGCAGCTTAAACGGACAGGGTTCCTACGAGCAGTACTTC. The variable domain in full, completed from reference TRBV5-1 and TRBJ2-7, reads KAGVTQTPRYLIKTRGQQVTLSCSPISGHRSVSWYQQTPGQGLQFLFEYFSETQRNKGNFPGRFSGRQFSNSRSEMNVSTLELGDSALYLCASSLNGQGSYEQYFGPGTRLTVT.

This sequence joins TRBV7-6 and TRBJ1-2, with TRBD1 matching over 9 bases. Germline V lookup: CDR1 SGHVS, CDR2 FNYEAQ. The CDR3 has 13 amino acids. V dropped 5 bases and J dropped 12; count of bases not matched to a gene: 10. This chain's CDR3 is CASSLGQGTGNTF. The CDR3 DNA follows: TGTGCCAGCAGCCTGGGACAGGGTACAGGAAACACCTTC.

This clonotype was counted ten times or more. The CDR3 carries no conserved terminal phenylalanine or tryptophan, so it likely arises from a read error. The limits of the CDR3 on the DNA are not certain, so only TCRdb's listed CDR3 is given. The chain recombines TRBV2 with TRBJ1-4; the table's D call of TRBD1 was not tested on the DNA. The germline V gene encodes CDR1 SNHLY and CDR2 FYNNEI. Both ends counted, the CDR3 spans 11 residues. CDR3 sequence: CASSVEGRPAI.

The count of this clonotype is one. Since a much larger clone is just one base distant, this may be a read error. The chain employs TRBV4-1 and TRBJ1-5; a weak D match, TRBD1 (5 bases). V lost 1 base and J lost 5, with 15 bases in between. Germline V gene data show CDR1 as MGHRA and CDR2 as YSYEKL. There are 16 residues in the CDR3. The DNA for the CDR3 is TGCGCCAGCAGCCAAGGCAGGAAAGGAGGGGATCAGCCCCAGCATTTT. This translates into CASSQGRKGGDQPQHF.

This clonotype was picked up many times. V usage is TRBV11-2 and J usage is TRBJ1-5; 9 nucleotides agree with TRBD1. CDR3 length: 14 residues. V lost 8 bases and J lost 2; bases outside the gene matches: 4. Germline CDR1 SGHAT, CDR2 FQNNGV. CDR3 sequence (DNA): TGTGCCAGCTATCGACAGGGGGGCAATCAGCCCCAGCATTTT. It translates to CASYRQGGNQPQHF.

As DNA, the CDR3 is TGTGCCAGCAGTCCGTGGCTGACTAGCGGAGGAGAGACCCAGTACTTC. Residues: CASSPWLTSGGETQYF. The chain carries TRBV7-9 and TRBJ2-5, with 9 bases fitting TRBD2. Germline V lookup: CDR1 SEHNR, CDR2 FQNEAQ (reference sequence). This CDR3 comprises 16 residues. With V trimmed by 6 bases and J by 4 bases, 12 bases remained unmatched.

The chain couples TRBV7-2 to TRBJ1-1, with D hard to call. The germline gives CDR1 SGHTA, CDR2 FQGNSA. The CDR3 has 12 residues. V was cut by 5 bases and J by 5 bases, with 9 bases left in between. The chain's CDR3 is CASSPGITEAFF. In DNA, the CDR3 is TGTGCCAGCAGCCCTGGGATAACTGAAGCTTTCTTT.

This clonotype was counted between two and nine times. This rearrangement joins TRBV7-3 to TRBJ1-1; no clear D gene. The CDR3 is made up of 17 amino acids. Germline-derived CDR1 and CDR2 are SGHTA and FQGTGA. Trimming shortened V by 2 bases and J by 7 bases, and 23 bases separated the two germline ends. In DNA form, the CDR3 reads TGTGCCAGCAGCTTATTCCGTGCGGACCGCCCGTCGGGTGAAGCTTTCTTT. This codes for CASSLFRADRPSGEAFF. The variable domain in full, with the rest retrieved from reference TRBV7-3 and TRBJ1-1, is GAGVSQTPSNKVTEKGKYVELRCDPISGHTALYWYRQSLGQGPEFLIYFQGTGAADDSGLPNDRFFAVRPEGSVSTLKIQRTERGDSAVYLCASSLFRADRPSGEAFFGQGTRLTVV.

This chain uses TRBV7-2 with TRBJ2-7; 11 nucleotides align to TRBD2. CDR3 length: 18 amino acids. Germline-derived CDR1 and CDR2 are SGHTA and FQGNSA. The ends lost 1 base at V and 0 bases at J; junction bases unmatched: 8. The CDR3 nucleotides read TGTGCCAGCAGCTTAGTCGGGACTAGCGGAGCAAACTCCTACGAGCAGTACTTC. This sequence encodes CASSLVGTSGANSYEQYF.

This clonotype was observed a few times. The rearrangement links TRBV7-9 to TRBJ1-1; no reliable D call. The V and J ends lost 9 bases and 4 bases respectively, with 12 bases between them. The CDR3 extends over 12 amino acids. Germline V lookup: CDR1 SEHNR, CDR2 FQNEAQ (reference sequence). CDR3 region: CASSIGVTEAFF. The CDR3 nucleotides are TGTGCCAGTAGTATAGGTGTCACTGAAGCTTTCTTT. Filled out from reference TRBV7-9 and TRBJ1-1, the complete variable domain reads DTGVSQNPRHKITKRGQNVTFRCDPISEHNRLYWYRQTLGQGPEFLTYFQNEAQLEKSRLLSDRFSAERPKGSFSTLEIQRTEQGDSAMYLCASSIGVTEAFFGQGTRLTVV.

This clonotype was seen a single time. CDR3 nucleotide sequence: TGTGCCACCAGCAGCCCAGGGTTTGAGACCCAGTACTTC. This translates into CATSSPGFETQYF. The chain links TRBV15 to TRBJ2-5; a possible D gene is TRBD1 (5 bases). The CDR3 consists of 13 residues. Germline V gene sequence: CDR1 LNHNV, CDR2 YYDKDF (reference sequence). Between the trimmed V and J ends, which lost 3 bases and 5 bases, there was a span of 10 bases.

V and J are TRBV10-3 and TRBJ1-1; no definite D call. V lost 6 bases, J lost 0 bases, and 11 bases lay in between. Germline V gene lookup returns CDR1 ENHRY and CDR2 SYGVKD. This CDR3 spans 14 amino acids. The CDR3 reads CAIRIDWVNTEAFF. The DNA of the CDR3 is TGTGCCATCAGGATCGATTGGGTGAACACTGAAGCTTTCTTT.

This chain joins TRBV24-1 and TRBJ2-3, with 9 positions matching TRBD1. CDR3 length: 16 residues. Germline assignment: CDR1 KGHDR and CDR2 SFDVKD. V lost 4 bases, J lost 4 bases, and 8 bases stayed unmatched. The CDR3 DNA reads TGTGCCACCAGTGACCTGGGACAGGGCGACGCAGATACGCAGTATTTT. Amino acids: CATSDLGQGDADTQYF.

Written as DNA, the CDR3 is TGTGCCAGCAGCCCGCGGACTAGCGGGGTACGAGAGCAGTACTTC. Translating it yields CASSPRTSGVREQYF. The chain joins TRBV7-9 to TRBJ2-7; 12 bases map to TRBD2. J gave up 7 bases and V 5 bases, and 9 bases lay outside the gene matches. The CDR3 has 15 residues. Germline V lookup: CDR1 SEHNR, CDR2 FQNEAQ (reference sequence).

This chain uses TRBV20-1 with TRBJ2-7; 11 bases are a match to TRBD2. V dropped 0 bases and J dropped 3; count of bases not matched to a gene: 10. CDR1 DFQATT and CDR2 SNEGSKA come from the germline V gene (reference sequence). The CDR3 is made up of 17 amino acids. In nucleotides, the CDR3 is TGCAGTGCTAGAGACCCGGGACTAGCGGATGATATCTACGAGCAGTACTTC. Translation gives CSARDPGLADDIYEQYF.

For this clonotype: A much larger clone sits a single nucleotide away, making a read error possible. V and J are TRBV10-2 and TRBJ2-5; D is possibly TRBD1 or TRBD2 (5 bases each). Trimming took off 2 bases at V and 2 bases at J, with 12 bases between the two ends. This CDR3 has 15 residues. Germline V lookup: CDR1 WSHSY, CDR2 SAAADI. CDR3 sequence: CASSERGGAQETQYF. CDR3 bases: TGCGCCAGCAGTGAGCGGGGTGGGGCGCAAGAGACCCAGTACTTC.

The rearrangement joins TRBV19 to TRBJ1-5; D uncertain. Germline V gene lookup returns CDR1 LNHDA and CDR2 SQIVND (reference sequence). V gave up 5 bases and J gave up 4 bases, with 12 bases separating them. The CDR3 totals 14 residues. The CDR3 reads CASSGSLSNQPQHF. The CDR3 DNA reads TGTGCCAGTAGTGGCAGCTTATCGAATCAGCCCCAGCATTTT.

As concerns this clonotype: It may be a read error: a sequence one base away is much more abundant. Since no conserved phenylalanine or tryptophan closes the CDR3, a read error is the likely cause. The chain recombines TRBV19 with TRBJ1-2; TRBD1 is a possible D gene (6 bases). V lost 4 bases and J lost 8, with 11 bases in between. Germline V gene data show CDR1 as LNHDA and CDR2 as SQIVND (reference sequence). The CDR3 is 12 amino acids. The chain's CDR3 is CASSNRVGGYTL. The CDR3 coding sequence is TGTGCCAGTAGTAACAGGGTCGGAGGCTACACCCTC.

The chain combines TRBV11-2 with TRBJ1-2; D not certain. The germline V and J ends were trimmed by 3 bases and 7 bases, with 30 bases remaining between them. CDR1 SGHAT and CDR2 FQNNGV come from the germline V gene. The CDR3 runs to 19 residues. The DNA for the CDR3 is TGTGCCAGCAGCTTCGGCAGGTCCTATGCTGTACGGGGTCCTATTGGCTACACCTTC. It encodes CASSFGRSYAVRGPIGYTF.

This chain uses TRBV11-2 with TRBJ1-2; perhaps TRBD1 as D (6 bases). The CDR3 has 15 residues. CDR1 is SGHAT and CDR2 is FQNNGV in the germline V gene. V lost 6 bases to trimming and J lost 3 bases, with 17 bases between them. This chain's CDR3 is CASSLRAGGHYGYTF. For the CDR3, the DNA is TGTGCCAGCAGTCTCCGGGCCGGGGGGCACTATGGCTACACCTTC.